This T cell receptor beta chain was captured in a study of Graves' ophthalmopathy and Graves' hyperthyroidism. Germline V gene data show CDR1 as SGHVS and CDR2 as FQNEAQ. Trimming took off 2 bases at V and 2 bases at J, with 9 bases between the two ends. The CDR3 has 14 residues. RNA transcripts were the template, and TCR beta CDR3 regions were amplified from them. RT-PCR with HTBI primers came first, then second-round multiplex PCR. TCRdb analysed the multiplex PCR reads with MiXCR anew, one entry per CDR3 protein. Counted here are around 590,000 distinct CDR3 sequences, about 40% occurring once; the ten biggest clones make up about 4.6%.

The sequence was obtained from an adult man with Graves' hyperthyroidism. Material: peripheral blood or thyroid tissue (not recorded which). The V call is TRBV7-8, the J call TRBJ2-5, with D tentatively TRBD1 or TRBD2 (5 bases each). This chain's CDR3 is CASSLLGPQETQYF. DNA for the CDR3: TGTGCCAGCAGCTTATTGGGACCACAAGAGACCCAGTACTTC.